The present T cell receptor (beta chain) was sequenced within a study of shared clonotypes between healthy human individuals. Overall study context: Researchers assigned three CD4 naive, three CD4 memory, two CD8 naive and one CD8 memory plate to each donor.

With respect to this clone: The same CDR3 arises from other DNA sequences in this sample as well.

Germline values: CDR1 MNHEY, CDR2 SMNVEV (reference sequence). The CDR3 consists of 14 residues. V lost 5 bases and J lost 6; bases outside the gene matches: 6. Measured with immunoSEQ multiplex PCR; TCRdb has only the in-frame clones, and not every one. The repertoire holds about 2.1 million clones, around 93% seen once, with more than 1.5% in the top ten. CD45RO-negative cells were positively selected for CCR7, leaving out terminally differentiated effector memory CD45RA+ cells. The chain links TRBV27 to TRBJ2-7; 11 bases map to TRBD2. The sample was naive CD8+ T cells from PBMCs. The origin of this receptor is a man aged 18 to 29 in good health. Some clones in this sample may be carry-over from other donors' samples. In nucleotides, the CDR3 is TGTGCCAGCAGTGTAGCGGGAGGGCCCGGCGAGCAGTACTTC. This codes for CASSVAGGPGEQYF.